This T cell receptor (beta chain) was identified during a study of blood T cell repertoires in COVID-19. Overall study context: PBMCs, B-cell-depleted T cells, or T cells provided the cDNA or gDNA that made up the material.

Libraries were prepared by immunoSEQ multiplex PCR; TCRdb keeps only in-frame clonotypes and omits some of them. The data contain about 160,000 clones, about 80% of them singletons. The CDR3 consists of 14 residues. Germline V gene data show CDR1 as MNHEY and CDR2 as SMNVEV (reference sequence). The V and J ends lost 2 bases and 8 bases respectively, with 13 bases between them. This clone was seen more than once but under ten times. The sequencing sample was made of peripheral blood. The receptor comes from a man between 60 and 75 years old with acute or convalescent COVID-19. This chain connects TRBV27 to TRBJ2-1; no firm D call. CDR3 bases: TGTGCCAGCAGTTTACGGTACGAATCGGATGAGCAGTTCTTC. Its protein is CASSLRYESDEQFF.